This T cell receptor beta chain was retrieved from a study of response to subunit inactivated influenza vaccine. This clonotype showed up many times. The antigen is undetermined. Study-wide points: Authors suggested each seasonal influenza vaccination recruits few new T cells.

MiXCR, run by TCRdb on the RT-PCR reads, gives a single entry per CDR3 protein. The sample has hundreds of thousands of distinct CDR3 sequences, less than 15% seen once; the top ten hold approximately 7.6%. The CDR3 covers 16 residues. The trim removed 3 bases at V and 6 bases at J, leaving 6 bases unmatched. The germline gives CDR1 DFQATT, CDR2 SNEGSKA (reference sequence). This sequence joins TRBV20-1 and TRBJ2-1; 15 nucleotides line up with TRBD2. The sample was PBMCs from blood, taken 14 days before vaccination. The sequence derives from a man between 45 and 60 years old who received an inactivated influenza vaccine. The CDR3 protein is CSASWGLAGGRNEQFF. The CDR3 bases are TGCAGTGCTAGTTGGGGACTAGCGGGGGGACGCAATGAGCAGTTCTTC.